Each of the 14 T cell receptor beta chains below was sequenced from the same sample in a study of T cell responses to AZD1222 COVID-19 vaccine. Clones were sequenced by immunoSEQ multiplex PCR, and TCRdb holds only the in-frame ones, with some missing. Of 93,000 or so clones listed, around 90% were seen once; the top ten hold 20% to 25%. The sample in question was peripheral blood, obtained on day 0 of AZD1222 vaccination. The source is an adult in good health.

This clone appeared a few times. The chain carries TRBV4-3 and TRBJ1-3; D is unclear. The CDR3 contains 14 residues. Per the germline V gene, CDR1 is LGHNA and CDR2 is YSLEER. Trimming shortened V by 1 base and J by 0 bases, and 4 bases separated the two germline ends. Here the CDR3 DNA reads TGCGCCAGCAGCCAAGTAGCCTCTGGAAACACCATATATTTT. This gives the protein CASSQVASGNTIYF.

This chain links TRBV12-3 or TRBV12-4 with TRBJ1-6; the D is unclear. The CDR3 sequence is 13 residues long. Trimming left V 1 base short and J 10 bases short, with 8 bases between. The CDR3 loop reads CASSLGTASPLHF. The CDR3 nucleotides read TGTGCCAGCAGTTTAGGAACAGCCTCACCCCTCCACTTT.

CDR3 loop: CATSRWDKNTEAFF. Written as DNA, the CDR3 is TGTGCCACCAGCAGGTGGGACAAGAACACTGAAGCTTTCTTT. V is TRBV15 and J is TRBJ1-1; TRBD1 is a possible D gene (6 bases). Deletions cut 3 bases from V and 1 base from J, with 9 bases between. The CDR3 has 14 residues. Germline assignment: CDR1 LNHNV and CDR2 YYDKDF (reference sequence).

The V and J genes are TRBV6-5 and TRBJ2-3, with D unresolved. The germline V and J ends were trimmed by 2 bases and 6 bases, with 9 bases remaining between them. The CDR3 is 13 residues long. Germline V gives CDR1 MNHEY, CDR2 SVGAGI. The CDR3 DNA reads TGTGCCAGCAGTTACAGGCAAGGCGATACGCAGTATTTT. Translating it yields CASSYRQGDTQYF.

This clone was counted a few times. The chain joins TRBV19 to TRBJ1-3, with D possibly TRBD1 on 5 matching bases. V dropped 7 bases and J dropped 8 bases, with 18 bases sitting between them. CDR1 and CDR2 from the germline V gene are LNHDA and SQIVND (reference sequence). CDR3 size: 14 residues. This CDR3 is CASIPTVLVDTIYF. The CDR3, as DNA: TGTGCCAGTATCCCGACAGTGCTGGTGGACACCATATATTTT.

CDR3 DNA: TGTGCCAGTAGAGGCACCGGGACAGGTGAAGCTTTCTTT. This translates into CASRGTGTGEAFF. The chain combines TRBV19 with TRBJ1-1, with 8 bases aligning to TRBD1. Germline CDR1 reads LNHDA; CDR2 reads SQIVND (reference sequence). V lost 6 bases to trimming and J lost 7 bases; unmatched junction nucleotides: 7. The CDR3 length is 13 residues.

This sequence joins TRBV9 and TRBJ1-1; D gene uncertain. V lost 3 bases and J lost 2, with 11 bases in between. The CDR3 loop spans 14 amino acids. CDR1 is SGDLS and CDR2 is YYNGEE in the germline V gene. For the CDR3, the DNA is TGTGCCAGCAGCGACCAGACGGGAAACACTGAAGCTTTCTTT. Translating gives CASSDQTGNTEAFF.

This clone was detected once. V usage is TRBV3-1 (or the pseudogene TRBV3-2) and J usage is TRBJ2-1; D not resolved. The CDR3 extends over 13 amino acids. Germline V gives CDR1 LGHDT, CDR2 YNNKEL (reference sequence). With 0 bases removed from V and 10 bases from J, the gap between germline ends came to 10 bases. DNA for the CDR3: TGTGCCAGCAGCCAAGATAGGGCGCAGGAGCAGTTCTTC. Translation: CASSQDRAQEQFF.

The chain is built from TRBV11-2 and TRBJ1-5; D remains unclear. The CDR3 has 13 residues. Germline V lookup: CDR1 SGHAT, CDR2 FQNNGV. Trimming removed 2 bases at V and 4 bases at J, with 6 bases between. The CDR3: CASSLSENQPQHF. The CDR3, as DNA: TGTGCCAGCAGCTTAAGCGAGAATCAGCCCCAGCATTTT.

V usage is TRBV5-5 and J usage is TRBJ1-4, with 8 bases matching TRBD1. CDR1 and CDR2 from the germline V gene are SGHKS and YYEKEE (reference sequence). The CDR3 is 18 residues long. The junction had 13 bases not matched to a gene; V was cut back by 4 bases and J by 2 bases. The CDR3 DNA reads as TGTGCCAGCAGCAGATTCATTCAGGGGGCATTGACTAATGAAAAACTGTTTTTT. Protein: CASSRFIQGALTNEKLFF.

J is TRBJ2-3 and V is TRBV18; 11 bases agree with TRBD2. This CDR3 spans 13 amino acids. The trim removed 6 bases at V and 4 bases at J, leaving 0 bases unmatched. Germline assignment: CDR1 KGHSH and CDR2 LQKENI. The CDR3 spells CASSGLAADTQYF. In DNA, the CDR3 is TGTGCCAGCTCGGGACTAGCGGCAGATACGCAGTATTTT.

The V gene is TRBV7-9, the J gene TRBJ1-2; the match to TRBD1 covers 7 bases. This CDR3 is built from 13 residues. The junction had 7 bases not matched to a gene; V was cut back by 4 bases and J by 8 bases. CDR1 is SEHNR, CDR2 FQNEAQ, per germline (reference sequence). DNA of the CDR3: TGTGCCAGCAGCTCCTTGACAGGGTGGGGCTACACCTTC. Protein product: CASSSLTGWGYTF.

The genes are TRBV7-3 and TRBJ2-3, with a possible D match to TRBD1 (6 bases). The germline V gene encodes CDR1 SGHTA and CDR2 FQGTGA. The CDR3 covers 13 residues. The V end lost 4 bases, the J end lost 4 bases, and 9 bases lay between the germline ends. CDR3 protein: CASSSGVSDTQYF. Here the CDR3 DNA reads TGTGCCAGCAGCTCAGGGGTCTCAGATACGCAGTATTTT. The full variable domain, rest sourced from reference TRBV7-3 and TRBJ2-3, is GAGVSQTPSNKVTEKGKYVELRCDPISGHTALYWYRQSLGQGPEFLIYFQGTGAADDSGLPNDRFFAVRPEGSVSTLKIQRTERGDSAVYLCASSSGVSDTQYFGPGTRLTVL.

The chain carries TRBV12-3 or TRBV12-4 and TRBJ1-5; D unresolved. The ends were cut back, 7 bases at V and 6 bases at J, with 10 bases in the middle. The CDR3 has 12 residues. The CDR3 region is CASTEIGQPQHF. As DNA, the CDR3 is TGTGCCAGCACAGAGATTGGTCAGCCCCAGCATTTT.